What follows are 7 T cell receptor beta chains derived from one specimen sequenced in a study of regulatory T cells in long-lasting Graves disease. Arm-PCR with iRepertoire HTBI primers amplified the CDR3 regions for these TCR beta libraries. TCRdb called the multiplex PCR reads again in MiXCR, with one record for every CDR3 protein. This sample carries 650,000 to 850,000 distinct CDR3 sequences, 30% of them seen once, and the ten largest clones take about two fifths. Time point here: persistent/refractory GD, antithyroid drugs over 5 years with positive TRAb. Isolated PBMC RNA provided the starting material for the TCR library. Source: peripheral blood mononuclear cells (PBMCs), taken when the disease was refractory, from a patient treated with antithyroid drugs. These receptors were taken from a female donor with Graves disease.

In this sample, this clonotype turned up a few times. The genes are TRBV5-5 and TRBJ1-6; the D gene is possibly TRBD1 (5 bases). Germline values: CDR1 SGHKS, CDR2 YYEKEE (reference sequence). There are 15 residues in the CDR3. Between the trimmed V and J ends, which lost 1 base and 5 bases, there was a span of 10 bases. The CDR3 spells CASSLWAGDNSPLHF. DNA of the CDR3: TGTGCCAGCAGCTTGTGGGCGGGGGATAATTCACCCCTCCACTTT.

The table lists this clonotype with a few counts. The junction shows a germline mismatch at one end, possibly a read error. The chain recombines TRBV12-3 or TRBV12-4 with TRBJ2-7, with 8 bases aligning to TRBD1. CDR3 length: 13 residues. The CDR3 DNA sequence: TGTGCCAGCAGCTTAGGGACAGGTAGGGAGCAGTACTTC. Translated, it gives CASSLGTGREQYF.

This clonotype was seen repeatedly, ten times or more. The genes are TRBV27 and TRBJ1-2, with D possibly TRBD1 on 6 matching bases. The ends were cut back, 5 bases at V and 8 bases at J, with 12 bases in the middle. CDR1 is MNHEY and CDR2 is SMNVEV in the germline V gene (reference sequence). This CDR3 spans 12 amino acids. For the CDR3, the DNA is TGTGCCAGCAGTCTCACAGGGCAGGGCTACACCTTC. Its protein product is CASSLTGQGYTF.

Regarding this clonotype: One end of the junction fails to match germline, which may point to a read error. The chain links TRBV13 to TRBJ2-2; D not resolved. Germline V CDR1 and CDR2: PRHDT, FYEKMQ (reference sequence). The CDR3 covers 13 residues. The CDR3 DNA reads as TGCGCCAGCACAGAAGATATTTACCGGGAGCTGTTTTTT. It is translated as CASTEDIYRELFF.

In its sample, this clonotype was seen a few times. The chain carries TRBV29-1 and TRBJ1-2, with D unclear. Germline CDR1 SQVTM, CDR2 ANQGSEA. There are 13 residues in the CDR3. V was pared by 7 bases and J by 7 bases, with 19 bases between. The CDR3 DNA is TGCAGCGCTGACGCGGGCAGACACGGTGGCTACACCTTC. It is translated as CSADAGRHGGYTF.

The genes are TRBV3-1 and TRBJ2-5; maybe TRBD2 (5 bases). The V end was cut by 8 bases, the J end by 0 bases, with 7 bases between. The V gene's germline CDR1 is LGHDT and CDR2 YNNKEL (reference sequence). The length of the CDR3 is 12 residues. In DNA, the CDR3 is TGTGCCAGCGGTAGCGACCAAGAGACCCAGTACTTC. Translation: CASGSDQETQYF.

This clonotype showed up many times. Sequence at one end of the junction differs from germline and may be a read error. The rearrangement joins TRBV6-2 or TRBV6-3 to TRBJ1-1; weak D call: TRBD1 (5 bases). The CDR3 totals 15 residues. Per the germline V gene, CDR1 is MNHEY and CDR2 is SVGEGT. The CDR3 here is CASSYFPGVNTEAFF. CDR3 nucleotide sequence: TGTGCCAGCAGCTACTTCCCGGGGGTGAACACTGAAGCTTTCTTT.